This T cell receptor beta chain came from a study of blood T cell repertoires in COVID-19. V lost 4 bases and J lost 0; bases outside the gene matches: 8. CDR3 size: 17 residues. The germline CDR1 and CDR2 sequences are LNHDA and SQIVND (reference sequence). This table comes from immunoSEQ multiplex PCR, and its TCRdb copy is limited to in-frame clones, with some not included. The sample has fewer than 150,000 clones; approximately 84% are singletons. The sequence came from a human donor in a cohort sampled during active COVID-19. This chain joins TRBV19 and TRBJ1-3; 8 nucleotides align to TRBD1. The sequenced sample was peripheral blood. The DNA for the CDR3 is TGTGCCAGTAGTAAGACAGGGGCCAAAAGCTCTGGAAACACCATATATTTT. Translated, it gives CASSKTGAKSSGNTIYF.